The clone carrying this T cell receptor beta chain has just a few counts. What it recognizes is unknown. The CDR3 is 15 amino acids. CDR1 and CDR2 (germline): DFQATT, SNEGSKA (reference sequence). With 3 bases clipped from V and 0 bases from J, the junction kept 7 bases outside the gene matches. The sample belongs to a study of Graves' ophthalmopathy and Graves' hyperthyroidism. Study-wide results and limits: In separating ophthalmopathy from stable hyperthyroidism, a 13-signature model achieved roughly 87% sensitivity and about 80% specificity. The model forecast ophthalmopathy progression, reaching roughly 70% sensitivity and about 72% specificity. Most thyroid-expanded clonotypes exceeding 0.001 frequency were also found in blood.

RNA served as the template for amplifying TCR beta CDR3 regions. Second-round multiplex PCR came after a first-round RT-PCR that employed HTBI primers. In TCRdb, the multiplex PCR reads were re-called with MiXCR into one record per CDR3 protein. The table lists about 240,000 distinct CDR3 sequences, roughly 50% of them singletons. The rearrangement joins TRBV20-1 to TRBJ2-5, with TRBD1 matching 7 bases. Sequenced sample: peripheral blood. The TCR sequence derives from an adult man with Graves' ophthalmopathy. The CDR3 DNA follows: TGCAGTGCTAGCTTGCGGACAGGTTACCAAGAGACCCAGTACTTC. Translating it yields CSASLRTGYQETQYF.